This TCR beta chain was captured by sequencing in a study of cytomegalovirus exposure and HLA in healthy donors. 60 Vbeta and 13 Jbeta primers were used in PCR. Sequencing used immunoSEQ multiplex PCR; TCRdb keeps in-frame clones, though not all of them. The sample lists approximately 120,000 clones, about 74% occurring once. The material sequenced was PBMCs. The sequence was collected from a female donor in good health and CMV-seronegative.

CDR3 bases: TGTGCCAGCAGCCAAGAAGCCTACACTGAAGCTTTCTTT. This encodes CASSQEAYTEAFF. This chain links TRBV14 with TRBJ1-1; unclear D gene. The length of the CDR3 is 13 residues. Trimming removed 0 bases at V and 3 bases at J, with 5 bases between. Germline V gene data show CDR1 as SGHDN and CDR2 as FVKESK.